What follows are 9 T cell receptor beta chains derived from one specimen sequenced in a study of response to subunit inactivated influenza vaccine. TCRdb itself ran the RT-PCR reads through MiXCR, one entry per CDR3 protein. The sample has roughly 650,000 distinct CDR3 sequences, about 14% seen once; the top ten hold roughly 7.2%. The sample in question was PBMCs from blood, obtained less than 15 days before vaccination. The source of these receptors is a man in his fifties or sixties who received an inactivated influenza vaccine.

This clonotype was picked up a small number of times. V and J are TRBV7-7 and TRBJ2-3; no clear D. V dropped 3 bases and J dropped 0 bases, with 13 bases sitting between them. CDR1 and CDR2 (germline): SSHAT, FNYEAQ (reference sequence). This CDR3 spans 16 amino acids. The CDR3 nucleotides read TGTGCCAGCAGCTTGTTGGTCGATTCTAGCACAGATACGCAGTATTTT. It encodes CASSLLVDSSTDTQYF. Combining the CDR3 with reference TRBV7-7 and TRBJ2-3 gives the whole variable domain GAGVSQSPRYKVTKRGQDVTLRCDPISSHATLYWYQQALGQGPEFLTYFNYEAQPDKSGLPSDRFSAERPEGSISTLTIQRTEQRDSAMYRCASSLLVDSSTDTQYFGPGTRLTVL.

This clonotype was found a few times. The chain employs TRBV9 and TRBJ2-7; possible D gene TRBD2, 6 bases. The CDR3 loop spans 16 amino acids. The V end was cut by 3 bases, the J end by 5 bases, with 21 bases between. Looked up from germline, CDR1 is SGDLS and CDR2 is YYNGEE. CDR3 DNA sequence: TGTGCCAGCAGCGCGGGCACCGGGATTTGGGGGGACGAGCAGTACTTC. Translation: CASSAGTGIWGDEQYF.

This clonotype was counted only a few times. The V and J genes are TRBV10-3 and TRBJ1-5; TRBD1 might be the D (5 bases). This CDR3 region has 16 residues. Per germline, CDR1 ENHRY and CDR2 SYGVKD. V lost 2 bases and J lost 5, with 16 bases in between. The CDR3 is CAISEGDRGRYQPQHF. The DNA of the CDR3 is TGTGCCATCAGTGAGGGGGACCGAGGGAGGTATCAGCCCCAGCATTTT.

A few counts support this clonotype. The J gene is TRBJ2-1, the V gene TRBV12-3 or TRBV12-4, with 11 bases fitting TRBD2. Losses at the gene ends were 3 bases for V and 8 bases for J; bases not matched to a gene: 6. This CDR3 has 15 residues. CDR3 region: CASSFSSGGRDEQFF. CDR3 in DNA: TGTGCCAGCAGTTTTTCTAGCGGGGGGCGGGATGAGCAGTTCTTC.

The rearrangement joins TRBV2 to TRBJ2-1, with TRBD2 matching over 10 bases. The CDR3 consists of 14 residues. With 6 bases clipped from V and 6 bases from J, the junction kept 5 bases outside the gene matches. Germline lookup yields CDR1 SNHLY and CDR2 FYNNEI. The CDR3 reads CASSTLAGVNEQFF. The CDR3 nucleotides are TGTGCCAGCAGCACTCTAGCGGGAGTCAATGAGCAGTTCTTC.

The rearrangement joins TRBV5-1 to TRBJ2-2; D may be TRBD1 or TRBD2 (5 bases each). V dropped 4 bases and J dropped 1 base, with 17 bases sitting between them. CDR1 is SGHRS, CDR2 YFSETQ, per germline. This CDR3 has 17 amino acids. In DNA form, the CDR3 reads TGCGCCAGCAGCCCAATGGGGGTTACTAGGAACACCGGGGAGCTGTTTTTT. Its protein product is CASSPMGVTRNTGELFF.

This clonotype was recorded a few times. This chain links TRBV14 with TRBJ2-4; 8 bases map to TRBD2. The CDR3 runs to 18 residues. Germline V lookup: CDR1 SGHDN, CDR2 FVKESK. The V segment lost 4 bases and the J segment 0 bases; nucleotides outside the gene matches: 11. CDR3 DNA: TGTGCCAGCAGCCTCAACGTTTTACTAGCGGTAGCCAAAAACATTCAGTACTTC. Encoded protein: CASSLNVLLAVAKNIQYF. The variable domain in full, completed from reference TRBV14 and TRBJ2-4, reads EAGVTQFPSHSVIEKGQTVTLRCDPISGHDNLYWYRRVMGKEIKFLLHFVKESKQDESGMPNNRFLAERTGGTYSTLKVQPAELEDSGVYFCASSLNVLLAVAKNIQYFGAGTRLSVL.

This clonotype turned up a few times. The rearrangement joins TRBV4-1 to TRBJ2-7, with unresolved D. Trimming removed 0 bases from V and 4 bases from J, with 13 bases in between. This CDR3 spans 15 amino acids. The germline V gene encodes CDR1 MGHRA and CDR2 YSYEKL. CDR3 nucleotides: TGCGCCAGCAGCCAAGATTTTTCCCTGGGTTACGAGCAGTACTTC. Its translation: CASSQDFSLGYEQYF.

This clonotype was seen a handful of times. V is TRBV4-2 and J is TRBJ1-2, with D unclear. The CDR3 is 15 residues long. The germline CDR1 and CDR2 sequences are LGHNA and YNFKEQ. V was trimmed by 1 base and J by 4 bases, leaving 13 bases between them. The CDR3 DNA reads TGTGCCAGCAGCCAAGTCGGAGGGAATCCCTATGGCTACACCTTC. Its protein is CASSQVGGNPYGYTF.